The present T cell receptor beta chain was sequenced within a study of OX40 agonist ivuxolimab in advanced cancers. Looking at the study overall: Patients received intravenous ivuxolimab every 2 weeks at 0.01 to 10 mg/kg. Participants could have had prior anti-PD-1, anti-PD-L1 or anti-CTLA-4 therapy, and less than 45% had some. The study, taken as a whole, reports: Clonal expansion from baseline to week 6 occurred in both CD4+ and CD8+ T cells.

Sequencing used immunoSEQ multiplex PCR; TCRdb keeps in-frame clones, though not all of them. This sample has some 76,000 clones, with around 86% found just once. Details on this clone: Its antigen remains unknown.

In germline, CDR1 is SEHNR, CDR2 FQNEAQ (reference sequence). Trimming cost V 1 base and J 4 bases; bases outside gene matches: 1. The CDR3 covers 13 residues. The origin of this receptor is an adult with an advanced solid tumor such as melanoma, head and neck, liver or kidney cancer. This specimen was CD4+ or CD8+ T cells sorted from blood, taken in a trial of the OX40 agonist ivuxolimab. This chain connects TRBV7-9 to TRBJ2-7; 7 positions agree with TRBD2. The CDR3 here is CASSLGGLYEQYF. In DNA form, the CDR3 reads TGTGCCAGCAGCTTAGGGGGACTATACGAGCAGTACTTC. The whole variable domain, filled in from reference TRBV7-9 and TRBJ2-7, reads DTGVSQNPRHKITKRGQNVTFRCDPISEHNRLYWYRQTLGQGPEFLTYFQNEAQLEKSRLLSDRFSAERPKGSFSTLEIQRTEQGDSAMYLCASSLGGLYEQYFGPGTRLTVT.